A few counts support the clone carrying this T cell receptor beta chain. The target antigen is unknown. Per the original data handling: A per-sample median of about 94,000 TCRs was observed, with counts ranging from about 20,000 to 750,000. TCRdb reprocessed the RACE reads with MiXCR, giving one entry per CDR3 protein. TCRdb assigned the V and J calls; the authors' analysis was not used. Altogether a few hundred thousand distinct CDR3 sequences are present, roughly 7.7% being singletons, with the ten largest covering more than 1%. V was pared by 2 bases and J by 5 bases, with 12 bases between. The CDR3 has 15 residues. Germline values: CDR1 SEHNR, CDR2 FQNEAQ (reference sequence). This record belongs to a study of human T cells and chemical hapten exposure. Study-wide results and limits: Expanded TCR sets contained significantly more large CDR3 similarity clusters than controls.

Regarding time point: pre-sensitization, week 0. Treatment reported: therapeutic diphenylcyclopropenone sensitization with weekly scalp DPC. Blood draws came before every patch-test application. The starting material, unfractionated whole blood, was used for total RNA extraction. Material: whole blood, obtained in connection with sensitization to the hapten diphenylcyclopropenone (DPC). The sequence derives from a man between 18 and 29 years old with alopecia areata. Some clones in this sample may be carry-over from other donors' samples. The V call is TRBV7-9, the J call TRBJ2-2; a weak D match, TRBD2 (6 bases). The CDR3 reads CASSLRLERTGELFF. CDR3 DNA sequence: TGTGCCAGCAGCTTAAGACTAGAAAGGACCGGGGAGCTGTTTTTT.